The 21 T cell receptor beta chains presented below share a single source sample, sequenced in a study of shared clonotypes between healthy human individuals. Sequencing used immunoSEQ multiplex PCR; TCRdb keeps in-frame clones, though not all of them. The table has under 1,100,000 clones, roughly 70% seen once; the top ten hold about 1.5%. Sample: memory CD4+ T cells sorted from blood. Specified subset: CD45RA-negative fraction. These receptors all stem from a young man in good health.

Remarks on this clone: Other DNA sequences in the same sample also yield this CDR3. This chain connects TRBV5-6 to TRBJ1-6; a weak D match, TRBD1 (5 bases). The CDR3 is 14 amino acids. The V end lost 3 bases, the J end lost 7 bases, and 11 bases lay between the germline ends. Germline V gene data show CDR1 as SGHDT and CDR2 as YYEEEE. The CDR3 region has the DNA TGTGCCAGCAGCTCGGGACGCAGGAATTCACCCCTCCACTTT. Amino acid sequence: CASSSGRRNSPLHF.

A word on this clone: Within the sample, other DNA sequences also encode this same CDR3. CDR3 sequence (DNA): TGTGCCAGCAGCTTAAGCGGGGGTCTCTACAATGAGCAGTTCTTC. Translation gives CASSLSGGLYNEQFF. V gene TRBV7-2 combines with J gene TRBJ2-1; 8 nucleotides match TRBD2. CDR1 is SGHTA and CDR2 is FQGNSA in the germline V gene. The ends lost 2 bases at V and 3 bases at J; junction bases unmatched: 3. CDR3 length equals 15 residues.

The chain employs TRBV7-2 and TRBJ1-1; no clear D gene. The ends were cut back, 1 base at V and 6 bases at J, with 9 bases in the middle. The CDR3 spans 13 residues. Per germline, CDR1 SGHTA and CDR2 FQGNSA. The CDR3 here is CASSLGADAEAFF. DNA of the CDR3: TGTGCCAGCAGCTTAGGGGCGGACGCTGAAGCTTTCTTT.

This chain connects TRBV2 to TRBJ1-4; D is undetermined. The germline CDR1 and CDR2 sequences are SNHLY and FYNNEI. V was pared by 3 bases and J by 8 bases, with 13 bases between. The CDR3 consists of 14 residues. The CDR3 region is CASSDSHGGEKLFF. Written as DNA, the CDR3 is TGTGCCAGCAGTGACAGTCATGGCGGCGAAAAACTGTTTTTT.

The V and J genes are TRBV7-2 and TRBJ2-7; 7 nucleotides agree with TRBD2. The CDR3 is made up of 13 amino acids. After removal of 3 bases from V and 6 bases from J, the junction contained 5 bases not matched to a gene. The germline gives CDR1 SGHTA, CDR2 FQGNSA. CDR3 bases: TGTGCCAGCAGCTTTTTCAGGGAGGGCGAGCAGTACTTC. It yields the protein CASSFFREGEQYF.

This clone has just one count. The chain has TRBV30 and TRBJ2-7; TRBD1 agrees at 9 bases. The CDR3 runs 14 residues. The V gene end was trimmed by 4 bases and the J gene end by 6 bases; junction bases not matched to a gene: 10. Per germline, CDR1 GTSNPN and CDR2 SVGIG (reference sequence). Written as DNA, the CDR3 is TGTGCCTGGACCACGGGACAGGGAGGTCCCGAGCAGTACTTC. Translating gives CAWTTGQGGPEQYF.

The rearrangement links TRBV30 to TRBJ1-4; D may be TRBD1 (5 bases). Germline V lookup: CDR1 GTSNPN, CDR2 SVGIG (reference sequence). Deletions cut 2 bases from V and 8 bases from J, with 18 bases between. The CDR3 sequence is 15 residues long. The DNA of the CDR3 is TGTGCCTGGAGTCGTAGGGGAGACTCAATAGAAAAACTGTTTTTT. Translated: CAWSRRGDSIEKLFF.

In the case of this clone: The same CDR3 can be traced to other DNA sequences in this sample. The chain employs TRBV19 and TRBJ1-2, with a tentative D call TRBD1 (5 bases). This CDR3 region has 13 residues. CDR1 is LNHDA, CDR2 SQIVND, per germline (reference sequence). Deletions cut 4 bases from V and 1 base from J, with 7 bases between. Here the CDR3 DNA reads TGTGCCAGTAGTAGGGACGGTAACTATGGCTACACCTTC. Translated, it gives CASSRDGNYGYTF.

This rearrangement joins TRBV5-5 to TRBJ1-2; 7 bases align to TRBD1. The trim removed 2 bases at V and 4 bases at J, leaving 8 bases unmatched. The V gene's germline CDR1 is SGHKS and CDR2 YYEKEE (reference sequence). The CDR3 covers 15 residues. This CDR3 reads CASSLRQGAAYGYTF. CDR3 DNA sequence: TGTGCCAGCAGCTTAAGACAGGGAGCCGCCTATGGCTACACCTTC.

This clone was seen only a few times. The CDR3, as DNA: TGTGCCAGCAGTGTCTTAGGACAGACTAACTATGGCTACACCTTC. Translated, it gives CASSVLGQTNYGYTF. The rearrangement joins TRBV2 to TRBJ1-2, with D perhaps TRBD1 (6 bases). Germline values: CDR1 SNHLY, CDR2 FYNNEI. Trimming shortened V by 4 bases and J by 0 bases, and 12 bases separated the two germline ends. This CDR3 is built from 15 residues.

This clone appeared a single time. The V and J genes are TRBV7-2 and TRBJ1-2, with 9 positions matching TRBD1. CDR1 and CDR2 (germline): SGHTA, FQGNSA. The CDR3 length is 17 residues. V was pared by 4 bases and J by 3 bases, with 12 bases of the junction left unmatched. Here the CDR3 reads CASSSRGTGIPDYGYTF. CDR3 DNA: TGTGCCAGCAGCTCTCGGGGGACAGGGATTCCGGACTATGGCTACACCTTC.

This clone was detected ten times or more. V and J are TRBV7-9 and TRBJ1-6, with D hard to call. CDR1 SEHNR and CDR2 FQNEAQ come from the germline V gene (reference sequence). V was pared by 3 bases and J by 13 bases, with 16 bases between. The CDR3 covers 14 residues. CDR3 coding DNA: TGTGCCAGCAGCTTTTCGACCGATTTGTCCCCCCTCCACTTT. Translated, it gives CASSFSTDLSPLHF.

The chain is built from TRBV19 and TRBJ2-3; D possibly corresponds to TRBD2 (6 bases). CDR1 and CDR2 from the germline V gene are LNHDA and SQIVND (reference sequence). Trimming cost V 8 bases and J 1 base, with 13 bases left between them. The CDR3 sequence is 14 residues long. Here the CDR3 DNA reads TGTGCCAGTCTCGGGGGTAAGGGCACAGATACGCAGTATTTT. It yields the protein CASLGGKGTDTQYF.

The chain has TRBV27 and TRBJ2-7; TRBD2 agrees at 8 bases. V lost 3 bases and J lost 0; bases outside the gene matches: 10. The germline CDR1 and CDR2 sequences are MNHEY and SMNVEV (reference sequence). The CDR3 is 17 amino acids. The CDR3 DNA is TGTGCCAGCAGTTTCCAAGGCGCAGCGGGGGTCTCCTACGAGCAGTACTTC. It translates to CASSFQGAAGVSYEQYF.

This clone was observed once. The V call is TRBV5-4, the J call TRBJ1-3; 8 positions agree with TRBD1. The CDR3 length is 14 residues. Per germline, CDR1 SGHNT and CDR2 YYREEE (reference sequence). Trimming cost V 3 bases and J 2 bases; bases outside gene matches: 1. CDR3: CASSSDRAGNTIYF. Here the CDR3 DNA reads TGTGCCAGCAGCTCGGACAGGGCTGGAAACACCATATATTTT.

The CDR3 is CASSVDSHSNQPQHF. CDR3 sequence (DNA): TGTGCCAGCAGCGTAGACAGTCATAGCAATCAGCCCCAGCATTTT. The rearrangement uses TRBV9 and TRBJ1-5, with no clear D. The germline V gene encodes CDR1 SGDLS and CDR2 YYNGEE. The length of the CDR3 is 15 residues. Between the trimmed V and J ends, which lost 0 bases and 0 bases, there was a span of 7 bases.

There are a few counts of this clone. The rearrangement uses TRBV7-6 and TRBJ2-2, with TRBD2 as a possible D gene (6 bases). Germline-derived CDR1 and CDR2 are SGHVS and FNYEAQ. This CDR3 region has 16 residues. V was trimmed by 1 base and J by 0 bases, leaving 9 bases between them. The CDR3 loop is CASSLVPGANTGELFF. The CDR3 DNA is TGTGCCAGCAGCTTAGTTCCGGGGGCGAACACCGGGGAGCTGTTTTTT.

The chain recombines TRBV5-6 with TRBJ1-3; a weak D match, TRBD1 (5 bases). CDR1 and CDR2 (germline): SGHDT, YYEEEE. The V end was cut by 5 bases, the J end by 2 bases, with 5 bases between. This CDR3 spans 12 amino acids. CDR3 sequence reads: CASRGAGNTIYF. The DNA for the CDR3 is TGTGCCAGCAGGGGGGCTGGAAACACCATATATTTT.

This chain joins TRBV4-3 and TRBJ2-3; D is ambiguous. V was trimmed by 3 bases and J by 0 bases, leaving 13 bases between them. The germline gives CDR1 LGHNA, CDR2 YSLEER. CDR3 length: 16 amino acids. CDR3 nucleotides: TGCGCCAGCAGCCAGGAAGGCCTTTCTAGCACAGATACGCAGTATTTT. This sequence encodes CASSQEGLSSTDTQYF.

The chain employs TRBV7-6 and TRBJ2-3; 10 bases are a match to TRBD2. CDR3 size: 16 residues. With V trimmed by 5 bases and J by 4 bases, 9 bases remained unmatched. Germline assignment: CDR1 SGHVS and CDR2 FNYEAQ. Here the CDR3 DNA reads TGTGCCAGCAGCGCAAACTCCGGGACTAGCGCAGATACGCAGTATTTT. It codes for CASSANSGTSADTQYF. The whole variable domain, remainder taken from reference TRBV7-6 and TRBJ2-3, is GAGVSQSPRYKVTKRGQDVALRCDPISGHVSLYWYRQALGQGPEFLTYFNYEAQQDKSGLPNDRFSAERPEGSISTLTIQRTEQRDSAMYRCASSANSGTSADTQYFGPGTRLTVL.

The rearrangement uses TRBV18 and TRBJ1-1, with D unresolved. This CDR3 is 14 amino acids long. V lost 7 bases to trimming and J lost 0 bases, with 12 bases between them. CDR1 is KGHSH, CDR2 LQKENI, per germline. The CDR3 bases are TGTGCCAGCTTAAGTTCGCGAATGAACACTGAAGCTTTCTTT. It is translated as CASLSSRMNTEAFF.